This passage covers 2 T cell receptor beta chains from one sample sequenced in a study of molecular identifiers for immune sequencing clone quantification. TCRdb used MiXCR to reprocess the PCR reads, holding one entry per CDR3 protein. This repertoire shows more than 550,000 distinct CDR3 sequences, about 25% found once; its top ten account for about 0.8%. Sequenced: naive CD8+ T cells from blood, with Jurkat cell RNA spiked in. As for subset: FACS-sorted CD8+CD4-CCR7+CD45RA+ naive T cells. The receptors originated from a human donor in good health. Some libraries in this study had Jurkat cell RNA spiked in.

This clonotype has ten or more counts. The chain recombines TRBV7-9 with TRBJ2-3; D not certain. The V end lost 8 bases, the J end lost 2 bases, and 8 bases lay between the germline ends. Germline V gene data show CDR1 as SEHNR and CDR2 as FQNEAQ (reference sequence). This CDR3 region has 12 residues. The CDR3 DNA sequence: TGTGCCAGCTCTGAAAACACAGATACGCAGTATTTT. Residues: CASSENTDTQYF. The full variable domain, in which reference TRBV7-9 and TRBJ2-3 provide the parts outside the CDR3, is DTGVSQNPRHKITKRGQNVTFRCDPISEHNRLYWYRQTLGQGPEFLTYFQNEAQLEKSRLLSDRFSAERPKGSFSTLEIQRTEQGDSAMYLCASSENTDTQYFGPGTRLTVL.

The rearrangement joins TRBV4-3 to TRBJ2-3; 10 bases align to TRBD1. The CDR3 loop spans 18 amino acids. CDR1 and CDR2 (germline): LGHNA, YSLEER. Trimming took 4 bases from V and 4 from J; bases not matched to a gene: 14. In DNA, the CDR3 is TGCGCCAGCAGCCCAGACGCTCTGGGACAGGGGAGCGCAGATACGCAGTATTTT. Encoded protein: CASSPDALGQGSADTQYF.